The clone carrying this T cell receptor beta chain was found a few times. What it binds is not known. In the ViraFEST assay, antigen-specific CD4+ clonotypes were identified by expansion after peptide-pool stimulation. Subsequent to less than twelve days of culture, CD4+ T cells were isolated. Vaccinees lacked prior SARS-CoV-2 infection and tested negative for nucleocapsid antibodies. This entry belongs to a study of vaccination effects on CD4 cells after COVID-19. Across the study: All study participants received two doses of BNT162b2 or mRNA-1273 vaccine. Study-wide results and caveats: After vaccination, at late timepoints, clones induced by infection and by vaccine contracted markedly. From healthy vaccinees, only 1 of 255 vaccine-induced clones also reacted to common cold coronaviruses.

Trimming cost V 0 bases and J 1 base; bases outside gene matches: 3. Germline CDR1 reads GTSNPN; CDR2 reads SVGIG (reference sequence). This CDR3 has 15 amino acids. Only in-frame clones appear in the TCRdb table, and some are missing; sequencing was by immunoSEQ multiplex PCR. The sample lists roughly 20,000 clones, 65% to 85% occurring once. The sample here was CD4+ T cells from PBMCs cultured with HCoV-NL63 spike peptides, taken before COVID-19 vaccination. The V gene is TRBV30, the J gene TRBJ2-7; 10 bases fit TRBD1. The clonotype was recovered from a human donor who received a COVID-19 vaccine. This CDR3 reads CAWSVKGQGSYEQYF. The CDR3 DNA is TGTGCCTGGAGTGTAAAGGGACAGGGGTCCTACGAGCAGTACTTC.